Below are 15 T cell receptor beta chains sequenced from a single sample in a study of blood T cell repertoires in COVID-19. Only in-frame clones appear in the TCRdb table, and some are missing; sequencing was by immunoSEQ multiplex PCR. In the table there are more than 150,000 clones, around 82% of which are singletons. The sequencing sample was made of peripheral blood. The receptors here all came from a woman older than 75 with acute or convalescent COVID-19.

The rearrangement links TRBV6-5 to TRBJ1-3; D uncertain. Per germline, CDR1 MNHEY and CDR2 SVGAGI. The CDR3 is 14 amino acids. V lost 0 bases, J lost 0 bases, and 3 bases lay in between. The CDR3 loop reads CASSYSASGNTIYF. The CDR3, as DNA: TGTGCCAGCAGTTACTCGGCCTCTGGAAACACCATATATTTT.

V and J are TRBV7-2 and TRBJ2-1, with 10 bases aligning to TRBD2. Germline-derived CDR1 and CDR2 are SGHTA and FQGNSA. The CDR3 contains 16 residues. The V gene end was trimmed by 3 bases and the J gene end by 7 bases; junction bases not matched to a gene: 9. In DNA, the CDR3 is TGTGCCAGCAGCTTTTTAAGCGGGAGGGCGCGGAATGAGCAGTTCTTC. It encodes CASSFLSGRARNEQFF.

The chain combines TRBV19 with TRBJ1-1; D gene ambiguous. V was trimmed by 4 bases and J by 10 bases, leaving 19 bases between them. Looked up from germline, CDR1 is LNHDA and CDR2 is SQIVND (reference sequence). CDR3 size: 14 residues. The CDR3 DNA is TGTGCCAGTAGTACCGATCCGGGAGTTAATGTAGCTTTCTTT. Translated, it gives CASSTDPGVNVAFF.

J is TRBJ2-1 and V is TRBV4-2; D not certain. V was trimmed by 0 bases and J by 1 base, leaving 10 bases between them. Germline V gene data show CDR1 as LGHNA and CDR2 as YNFKEQ. The CDR3 extends over 16 amino acids. The CDR3, as DNA: TGTGCCAGCAGCCAAGAACCCGCGGAATCCTACAATGAGCAGTTCTTC. Translation: CASSQEPAESYNEQFF.

This chain joins TRBV6-5 and TRBJ2-7, with 9 positions matching TRBD1. The CDR3 length is 13 residues. J lost 3 bases, V lost 7 bases, and 4 bases had no gene match. The germline V gene has CDR1 MNHEY and CDR2 SVGAGI. CDR3 DNA sequence: TGTGCCAGCAAGGGACAGGGACACTACGAGCAGTACTTC. Protein product: CASKGQGHYEQYF.

The V call is TRBV24-1, the J call TRBJ2-2, with a tentative D call TRBD2 (7 bases). The CDR3 extends over 15 amino acids. Germline CDR1 reads KGHDR; CDR2 reads SFDVKD. V shed 6 bases and J shed 3 bases, with 13 bases lying between them. The CDR3 nucleotides are TGTGCCACCAGTTCCCCGGGGGGCCACACCGGGGAGCTGTTTTTT. This codes for CATSSPGGHTGELFF.

CDR3 DNA: TGCGCCAGCAGCTTGAGGGACAGGGAGTTGGACACTGAAGCTTTCTTT. It codes for CASSLRDRELDTEAFF. This sequence joins TRBV5-1 and TRBJ1-1; 9 nucleotides line up with TRBD1. There are 16 residues in the CDR3. Germline CDR1 and CDR2: SGHRS and YFSETQ. The V segment lost 1 base and the J segment 3 bases; nucleotides outside the gene matches: 7.

A few counts support this clone. V and J are TRBV2 and TRBJ2-7, with 10 bases lining up with TRBD2. Germline-derived CDR1 and CDR2 are SNHLY and FYNNEI. Germline trimming cut 7 bases from V and 5 bases from J; bases unmatched to any gene: 8. This CDR3 contains 14 residues. DNA of the CDR3: TGTGCCAGCAAAAGCGGGAGGGCCGTCCACGAGCAGTACTTC. This codes for CASKSGRAVHEQYF.

The rearrangement uses TRBV6-5 and TRBJ1-4; 9 nucleotides match TRBD1. Germline V lookup: CDR1 MNHEY, CDR2 SVGAGI. The CDR3 is 14 amino acids. V trimming: 7 bases; J trimming: 4 bases; junction bases outside the gene matches: 4. CDR3 protein: CASTPDRGNEKLFF. CDR3 nucleotide sequence: TGTGCCAGCACCCCGGACAGGGGTAATGAAAAACTGTTTTTT.

V is TRBV6-5 and J is TRBJ2-5; D perhaps matches TRBD2 (6 bases). CDR1 is MNHEY, CDR2 SVGAGI, per germline. Deletions cut 6 bases from V and 4 bases from J, with 15 bases between. This CDR3 region has 14 residues. CDR3 loop: CASRDTGVGETQYF. CDR3 DNA sequence: TGTGCCAGCAGAGACACGGGGGTGGGAGAGACCCAGTACTTC.

This chain links TRBV3-1 (or the pseudogene TRBV3-2) with TRBJ1-1; a weak D match, TRBD1 (5 bases). Germline assignment: CDR1 LGHDT and CDR2 YNNKEL (reference sequence). The length of the CDR3 is 14 residues. V lost 5 bases to trimming and J lost 1 base, with 11 bases between them. The DNA of the CDR3 is TGTGCCAGCAGCGTGGTGCAGGGGAACACTGAAGCTTTCTTT. This sequence encodes CASSVVQGNTEAFF.

The chain combines TRBV6-6 with TRBJ2-7; TRBD1 matches at 9 bases. CDR1 MNHNY and CDR2 SVGAGI come from the germline V gene (reference sequence). J gave up 5 bases and V 0 bases, and 8 bases lay outside the gene matches. The CDR3 totals 16 residues. The CDR3 DNA reads as TGTGCCAGCAGTTACTCTTCCGGGACAGGGAGGGACGAGCAGTACTTC. Encoded protein: CASSYSSGTGRDEQYF.

In its sample, this clone was seen a few times. This chain uses TRBV5-4 with TRBJ1-2; D gene unclear. The CDR3 runs to 15 residues. V was cut by 3 bases and J by 6 bases, with 18 bases left in between. Germline CDR1 SGHNT, CDR2 YYREEE (reference sequence). The CDR3 nucleotides are TGTGCCAGCAGCTCGAGGGTTTATATAGGGAATGGCTACACCTTC. The encoded protein is CASSSRVYIGNGYTF.

The V and J genes are TRBV27 and TRBJ1-5; D gene unclear. Trimming shortened V by 6 bases and J by 2 bases, and 17 bases separated the two germline ends. Germline CDR1 MNHEY, CDR2 SMNVEV (reference sequence). This CDR3 contains 16 residues. CDR3: CASSLRTPGRNQPQHF. In DNA, the CDR3 is TGTGCCAGCAGCCTTCGGACTCCCGGTCGCAATCAGCCCCAGCATTTT.

V usage is TRBV2 and J usage is TRBJ1-1; D is unresolved. There are 11 residues in the CDR3. CDR1 and CDR2 (germline): SNHLY, FYNNEI. Trimming removed 7 bases from V and 3 bases from J, with 6 bases in between. The CDR3 DNA follows: TGTGCCAGCACCGGGGACACTGAAGCTTTCTTT. This translates into CASTGDTEAFF.